This passage covers 10 T cell receptor beta chains from one sample sequenced in a study of cytomegalovirus exposure and HLA in healthy donors. The PCR was carried out with 60 Vbeta primers and 13 Jbeta primers. Repertoires were generated with immunoSEQ multiplex PCR, while TCRdb's copy carries only in-frame clones and drops some. The table shows fewer than 150,000 clones, with around 80% occurring only once. Sequencing input: PBMCs. These TCRs come from a man aged 25 to 40 in good health and CMV-seronegative.

CDR3 sequence: CASRGDRRNSPLHF. CDR3 bases: TGTGCCAGCAGGGGGGACAGGCGAAATTCACCCCTCCACTTT. The chain combines TRBV2 with TRBJ1-6; 8 nucleotides line up with TRBD1. The CDR3 has 14 amino acids. The V gene end was trimmed by 6 bases and the J gene end by 7 bases; junction bases not matched to a gene: 5. The V gene's germline CDR1 is SNHLY and CDR2 FYNNEI.

The genes are TRBV28 and TRBJ1-4; 8 nucleotides agree with TRBD1. CDR3 size: 16 residues. Per germline, CDR1 MDHEN and CDR2 SYDVKM. Trimming at V came to 7 bases and at J to 7 bases, leaving 14 bases not matched to a gene. The CDR3 DNA reads as TGTGCCAGCAACTTAAGGCCCAGGGGGCGCTTTGAAAAACTGTTTTTT. This codes for CASNLRPRGRFEKLFF.

This CDR3 reads CASSFALAGVGDTQYF. The CDR3 DNA reads TGTGCCAGCAGTTTCGCGTTAGCGGGAGTGGGAGATACGCAGTATTTT. V is TRBV28 and J is TRBJ2-3, with 9 bases lining up with TRBD2. With V trimmed by 3 bases and J by 5 bases, 9 bases remained unmatched. Germline V gives CDR1 MDHEN, CDR2 SYDVKM. The CDR3 covers 16 residues.

V usage is TRBV4-1 and J usage is TRBJ2-5, with D maybe TRBD1 (5 bases). Germline assignment: CDR1 MGHRA and CDR2 YSYEKL. With 0 bases removed from V and 5 bases from J, the gap between germline ends came to 10 bases. The CDR3 runs to 14 residues. The CDR3 nucleotides are TGCGCCAGCAGCCAAGATCCAGGGAAGGAGACCCAGTACTTC. Protein product: CASSQDPGKETQYF.

This sequence joins TRBV4-1 and TRBJ2-1, with D maybe TRBD2 (5 bases). The germline gives CDR1 MGHRA, CDR2 YSYEKL. The CDR3 is 12 amino acids. Trimming left V 8 bases short and J 7 bases short, with 12 bases between. The CDR3 coding sequence is TGCGCCAGCCTACGGGGAGTAAATGAGCAGTTCTTC. It is translated as CASLRGVNEQFF.

The chain couples TRBV4-2 to TRBJ2-5; no clear D gene. The CDR3 consists of 13 residues. Germline V gene data show CDR1 as LGHNA and CDR2 as YNFKEQ. V dropped 1 base and J dropped 3 bases, with 6 bases sitting between them. CDR3 nucleotides: TGTGCCAGCAGCCAAGGTATTAAAGAGACCCAGTACTTC. Its protein product is CASSQGIKETQYF.

The gene calls are TRBV28 and TRBJ1-2, with 11 bases matching TRBD1. The CDR3 runs to 17 residues. Trimming at V came to 8 bases and at J to 3 bases, leaving 14 bases not matched to a gene. Germline V gene sequence: CDR1 MDHEN, CDR2 SYDVKM. This chain's CDR3 is CASGDPRTGGADYGYTF. As DNA, the CDR3 is TGTGCCAGCGGAGATCCACGGACAGGGGGCGCTGACTATGGCTACACCTTC.

The CDR3 nucleotides read TGTGCCAGCAGCCTGATGTCAGAGGCAGATACGCAGTATTTT. Protein: CASSLMSEADTQYF. This chain connects TRBV5-4 to TRBJ2-3; D is unresolved. Trimming pared 4 bases from V and 4 bases from J, leaving 13 bases between. Germline CDR1 SGHNT, CDR2 YYREEE (reference sequence). The CDR3 loop spans 14 amino acids.

This rearrangement joins TRBV15 to TRBJ2-1; 7 bases fit TRBD2. The junction had 11 bases not matched to a gene; V was cut back by 0 bases and J by 0 bases. Germline CDR1 LNHNV, CDR2 YYDKDF (reference sequence). The CDR3 extends over 19 amino acids. This CDR3 reads CATSRDALGGESSYNEQFF. The CDR3 bases are TGTGCCACCAGCAGAGACGCCCTGGGGGGGGAGAGCTCCTACAATGAGCAGTTCTTC.

The chain has TRBV20-1 and TRBJ1-2; 8 nucleotides match TRBD1. This CDR3 region has 11 residues. The J segment lost 5 bases and the V segment lost 6 bases, leaving 2 bases of the junction unmatched. Germline CDR1 is DFQATT and CDR2 is SNEGSKA (reference sequence). For the CDR3, the DNA is TGCAGTGCCGGGACAGGTTATGGCTACACCTTC. Translation: CSAGTGYGYTF.